Listed below are T cell receptor beta chains from one sample, sequenced in a study of blood T cell repertoires in COVID-19. Profiling relied on immunoSEQ multiplex PCR, and the TCRdb table lists in-frame clones only, not all of them. The table records about 310,000 clones, about 89% of them present only once. What was sequenced was peripheral blood. The receptors originated from a woman aged 50 to 60 who had recovered from COVID-19. The CDR3 runs from the conserved cysteine through the conserved F or W. D genes are given only for firm matches. Clone size appears in some rows only: once, few, many, or a class for an expanded clone.

size: NA; D: NA; V: TRBV5-1; J: TRBJ2-7; DNA: TGCGCCAGCAGCTTAGCAGGGGTTACACCCTACGAGCAGTACTTC; CDR3: CASSLAGVTPYEQYF
size: NA; D: NA; V: TRBV18; J: TRBJ2-5; DNA: TGTGCCAGCTCACCAGGGCGACACGACCAAGAGACCCAGTACTTC; CDR3: CASSPGRHDQETQYF
size: NA; D: NA; V: TRBV7-3; J: TRBJ2-7; DNA: TGTGCCAGCAGTCCGGGACAGGGGGGACTAGCGGGTACTCGCGAGCAGTACTTC; CDR3: CASSPGQGGLAGTREQYF
size: once; D: NA; V: TRBV6-5; J: TRBJ1-4; DNA: TGTGCCAGCAATAGCGGGGCAACTAATGAAAAACTGTTTTTT; CDR3: CASNSGATNEKLFF
size: NA; D: TRBD2; V: TRBV7-2; J: TRBJ2-3; DNA: TGTGCCAGCAGCTTAGCCGCTAGCGGGAGTGGAGCAGATACGCAGTATTTT; CDR3: CASSLAASGSGADTQYF
size: NA; D: TRBD2; V: TRBV30; J: TRBJ2-5; DNA: TGTGCCGGAGAGGGCGGGAGTGAGACCCAGTACTTC; CDR3: CAGEGGSETQYF
size: NA; D: NA; V: TRBV3-1/TRBV3-2; J: TRBJ1-3; DNA: TGTGCCAGCAGCCAAGGAGTCAGAAACACCATATATTTT; CDR3: CASSQGVRNTIYF
size: once; D: TRBD1; V: TRBV19; J: TRBJ2-7; DNA: TGTGCCAGTAGTATAGTCCCCGGACAGGGGGCCTACGAGCAGTACTTC; CDR3: CASSIVPGQGAYEQYF
size: NA; D: TRBD1; V: TRBV7-9; J: TRBJ1-5; DNA: TGTGCCAGCAGCCCGTCGACAGGGGACCAGCCCCAGCATTTT; CDR3: CASSPSTGDQPQHF
size: NA; D: NA; V: TRBV11-1; J: TRBJ2-6; DNA: TGTGCCAGCAGCCCCAGTCTGGTCTCTGGGGCCAACGTCCTGACTTTC; CDR3: CASSPSLVSGANVLTF
size: once; D: NA; V: TRBV4-3; J: TRBJ1-1; DNA: TGCGCCAGCAGCTTCAGCAGCGGGGGGAACACTGAAGCTTTCTTT; CDR3: CASSFSSGGNTEAFF